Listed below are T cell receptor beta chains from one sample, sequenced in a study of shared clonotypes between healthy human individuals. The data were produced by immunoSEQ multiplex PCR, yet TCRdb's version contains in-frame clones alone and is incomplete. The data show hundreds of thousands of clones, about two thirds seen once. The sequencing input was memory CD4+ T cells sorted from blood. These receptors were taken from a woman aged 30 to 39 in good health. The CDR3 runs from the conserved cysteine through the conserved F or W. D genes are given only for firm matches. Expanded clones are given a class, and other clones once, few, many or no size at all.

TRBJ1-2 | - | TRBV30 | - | CAWSVSRGTYGYTF | TGTGCCTGGAGTGTAAGTCGGGGAACCTATGGCTACACCTTC
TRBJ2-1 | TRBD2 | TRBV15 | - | CATSRGTSELDEQFF | TGTGCCACCAGCAGAGGAACTAGCGAGCTAGATGAGCAGTTCTTC
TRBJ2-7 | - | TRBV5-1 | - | CASSFETGVYEQYF | TGCGCCAGCAGCTTTGAGACAGGCGTTTACGAGCAGTACTTC
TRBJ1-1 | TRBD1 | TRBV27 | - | CASSLSSGGFYEAFF | TGTGCCAGCAGTTTATCCTCAGGGGGGTTTTATGAAGCTTTCTTT
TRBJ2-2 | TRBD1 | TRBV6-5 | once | CASSYQGANTGELFF | TGTGCCAGCAGTTATCAGGGGGCAAATACCGGGGAGCTGTTTTTT
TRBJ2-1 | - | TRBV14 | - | CASSHSAGTSHNEQFF | TGTGCCAGCAGCCACTCCGCCGGGACGTCACACAATGAGCAGTTCTTC
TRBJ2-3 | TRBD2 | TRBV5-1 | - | CASTLAGGMGDTQYF | TGCGCCAGCACACTAGCGGGAGGTATGGGAGATACGCAGTATTTT
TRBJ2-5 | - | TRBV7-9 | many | CASSPPAGQETQYF | TGTGCCAGCAGCCCTCCGGCAGGTCAAGAGACCCAGTACTTC
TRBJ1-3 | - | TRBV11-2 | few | CASRSSGNTIYF | TGTGCCAGCCGCAGCTCTGGAAACACCATATATTTT
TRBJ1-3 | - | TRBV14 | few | CASSPSPGFTMSSGNTIYF | TGTGCCAGCAGCCCCTCGCCAGGGTTTACCATGTCCTCTGGAAACACCATATATTTT
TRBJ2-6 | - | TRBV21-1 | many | CASSKDSSGANVLTF | TGTGCCAGCAGCAAGGACAGCTCTGGGGCCAACGTCCTGACTTTC
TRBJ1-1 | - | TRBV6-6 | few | CASSNTLTEAFF | TGTGCCAGCAGCAACACTTTGACTGAAGCTTTCTTT
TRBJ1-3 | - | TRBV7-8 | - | CASSLGTFGNTIYF | TGTGCCAGCAGCTTAGGAACATTCGGGAACACCATATATTTT
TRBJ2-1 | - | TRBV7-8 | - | CASSPDGGHGNEQFF | TGTGCCAGCAGCCCAGATGGGGGGCACGGTAATGAGCAGTTCTTC
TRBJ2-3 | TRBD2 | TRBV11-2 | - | CASSGLLADSTDTQYF | TGTGCCAGCAGCGGATTGCTAGCGGACTCTACAGATACGCAGTATTTT
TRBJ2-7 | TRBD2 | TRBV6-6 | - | CASSYGQAGGVEGQYF | TGTGCCAGCAGTTACGGACAAGCGGGAGGGGTGGAAGGGCAGTACTTC
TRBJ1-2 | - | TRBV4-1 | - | CASSQDQRAPYLGYTF | TGCGCCAGCAGCCAAGATCAGAGGGCGCCTTATCTTGGCTACACCTTC
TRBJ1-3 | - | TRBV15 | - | CATSSQVGGTIYF | TGTGCCACCAGCAGCCAAGTCGGGGGCACCATATATTTT
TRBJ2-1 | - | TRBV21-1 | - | CASSNLGRTVLGEQFF | TGTGCCAGCAGCAATCTCGGGAGAACGGTATTAGGGGAGCAGTTCTTC
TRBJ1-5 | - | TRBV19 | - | CASRPGHHSNQPQHF | TGTGCCAGTAGGCCGGGACACCATAGCAATCAGCCCCAGCATTTT
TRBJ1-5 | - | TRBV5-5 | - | CASSLYGGLGNQPQHF | TGTGCCAGCAGCTTGTATGGGGGGCTGGGCAATCAGCCCCAGCATTTT
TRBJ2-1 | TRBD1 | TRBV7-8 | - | CASSLQGANYNEQFF | TGTGCCAGCAGCTTACAGGGGGCTAACTACAATGAGCAGTTCTTC